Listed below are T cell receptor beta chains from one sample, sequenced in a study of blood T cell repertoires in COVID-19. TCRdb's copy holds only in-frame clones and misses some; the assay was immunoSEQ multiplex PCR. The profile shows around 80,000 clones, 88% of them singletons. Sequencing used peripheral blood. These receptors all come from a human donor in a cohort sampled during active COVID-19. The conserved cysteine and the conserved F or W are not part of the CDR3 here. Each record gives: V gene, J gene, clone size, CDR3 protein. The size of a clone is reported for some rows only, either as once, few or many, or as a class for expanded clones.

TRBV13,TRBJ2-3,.,ASSLGTSGGDTQY
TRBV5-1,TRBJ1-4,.,ASSWGQGDEKLF
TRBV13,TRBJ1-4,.,ASSSLRTGTNEKLF
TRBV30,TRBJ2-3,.,AWNTGGSRTDTQY
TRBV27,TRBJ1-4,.,ASSFRDTAEKLF
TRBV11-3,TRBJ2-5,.,ASSSRTSGEETQY
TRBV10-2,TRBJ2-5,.,ASREGREGETQY
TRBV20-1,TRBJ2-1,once,SAGRTREQF
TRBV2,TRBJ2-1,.,ASSEGGQGAHNEQF
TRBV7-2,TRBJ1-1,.,ASSLSSGANTEAF
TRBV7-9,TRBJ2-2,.,ASSQGTGTGELF
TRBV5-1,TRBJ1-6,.,ASSPRQGQNSPLH
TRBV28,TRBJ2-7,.,ASSLAGGTYEQY
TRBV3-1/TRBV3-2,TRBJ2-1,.,ASSQEAGAGVEQF
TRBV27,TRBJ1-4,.,ASSSGGGATNEKLF
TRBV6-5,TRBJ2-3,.,ASAGGFSDTQY
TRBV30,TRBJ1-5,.,AWGLSNQPQH
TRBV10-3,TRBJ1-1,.,AISREGMAAF
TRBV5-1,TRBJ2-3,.,ASSLAGGQGGADTQY
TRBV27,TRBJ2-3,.,ASSPSTDTQY
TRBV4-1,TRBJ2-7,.,ASSQDQGPREQY
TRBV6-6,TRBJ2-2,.,ASSLGLAGGSGELF
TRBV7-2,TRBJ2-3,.,ASSLAVAGSTDTQY
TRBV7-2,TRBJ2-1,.,ASSLDSGVTNEQF
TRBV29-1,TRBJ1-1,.,SATKGWANTEAF
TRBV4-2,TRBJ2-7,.,ASSQGRSGRSGEQY
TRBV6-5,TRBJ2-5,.,ASSYSTGGPQETQY
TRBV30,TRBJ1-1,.,AWSVLGHDTEAF
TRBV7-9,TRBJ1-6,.,ASSLSTGANSPLH
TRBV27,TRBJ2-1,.,ASSLEREGRSYNEQF
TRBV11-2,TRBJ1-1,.,ASSLERGTEAF
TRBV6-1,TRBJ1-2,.,ASSEALGERSYGYT